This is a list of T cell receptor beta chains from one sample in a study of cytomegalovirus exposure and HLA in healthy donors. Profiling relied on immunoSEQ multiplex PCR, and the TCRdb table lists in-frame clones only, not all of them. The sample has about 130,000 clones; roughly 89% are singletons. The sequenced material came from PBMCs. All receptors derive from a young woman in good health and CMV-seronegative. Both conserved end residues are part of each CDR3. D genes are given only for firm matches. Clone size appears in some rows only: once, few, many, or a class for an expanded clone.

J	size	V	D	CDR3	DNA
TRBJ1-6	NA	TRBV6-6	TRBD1	CASSPGTGGNSPLHF	TGTGCCAGCAGTCCCGGGACAGGGGGTAATTCACCCCTCCACTTT
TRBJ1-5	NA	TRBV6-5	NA	CASSYRGMNQPQHF	TGTGCCAGCAGTTACAGGGGAATGAATCAGCCCCAGCATTTT
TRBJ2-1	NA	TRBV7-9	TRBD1	CASSSEGQRDEQFF	TGTGCCAGCAGCTCAGAGGGACAGCGCGATGAGCAGTTCTTC
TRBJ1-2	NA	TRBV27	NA	CASSLSGVRGYTF	TGTGCCAGCAGTTTAAGCGGGGTGCGCGGCTACACCTTC
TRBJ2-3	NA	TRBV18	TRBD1	CASSSTGGTDTQYF	TGTGCCAGCTCGTCGACAGGGGGCACAGATACGCAGTATTTT
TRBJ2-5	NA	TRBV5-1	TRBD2	CASSLSRGVETQYF	TGCGCCAGCAGCTTGAGTCGGGGGGTGGAGACCCAGTACTTC
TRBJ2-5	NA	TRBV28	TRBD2	CASSSPWTRVETQYF	TGTGCCAGCAGCTCCCCGTGGACTAGGGTGGAGACCCAGTACTTC
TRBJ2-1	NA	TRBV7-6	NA	CASSSDRDYNNEQFF	TGTGCCAGCAGCTCGGACAGGGACTACAACAATGAGCAGTTCTTC
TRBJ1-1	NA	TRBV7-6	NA	CASSLQVLNTEAFF	TGTGCCAGCAGCTTACAGGTATTGAACACTGAAGCTTTCTTT
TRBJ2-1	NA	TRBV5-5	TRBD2	CASSSGLAGAWWNNEQFF	TGTGCCAGCAGCTCGGGACTAGCGGGTGCCTGGTGGAACAATGAGCAGTTCTTC
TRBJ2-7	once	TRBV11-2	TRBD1	CASSLAQPGTGSYEQYF	TGTGCCAGCAGCCTAGCCCAGCCCGGGACAGGCTCCTACGAGCAGTACTTC
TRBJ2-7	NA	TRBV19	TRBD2	CASSIDISGTTLEQYF	TGTGCCAGTAGTATAGACATTTCCGGGACTACCCTAGAGCAGTACTTC
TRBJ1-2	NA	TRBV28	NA	CASSTLDGDYGYTF	TGTGCCAGCAGTACCCTTGACGGGGACTATGGCTACACCTTC
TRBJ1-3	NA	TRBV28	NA	CASSLPISGNTIYF	TGTGCCAGCAGTTTACCCATCTCTGGAAACACCATATATTTT
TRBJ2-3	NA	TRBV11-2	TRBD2	CASSLGAGVVDTQYF	TGTGCCAGCAGCTTAGGGGCGGGAGTAGTAGATACGCAGTATTTT
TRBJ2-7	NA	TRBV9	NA	CASSVGSGAAYEQYF	TGTGCCAGCAGCGTGGGTTCCGGAGCCGCCTACGAGCAGTACTTC
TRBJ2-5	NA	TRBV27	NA	CASSERLKETQYF	TGTGCCAGCAGTGAACGACTCAAAGAGACCCAGTACTTC
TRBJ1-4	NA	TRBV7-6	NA	CASSPYGTDEPEKLFF	TGTGCCAGCAGCCCATATGGGACTGACGAACCTGAAAAACTGTTTTTT
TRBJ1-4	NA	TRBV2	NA	CASTPLWGQNEKLFF	TGTGCCAGCACTCCGCTCTGGGGGCAAAATGAAAAACTGTTTTTT
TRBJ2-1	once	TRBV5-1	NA	CASSLGGSTAYNEQFF	TGCGCCAGCAGCTTGGGTGGGAGTACCGCCTACAATGAGCAGTTCTTC
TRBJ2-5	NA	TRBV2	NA	CASSQGPLEGAQYF	TGTGCCAGCAGCCAAGGACCGCTCGAGGGTGCCCAGTACTTC
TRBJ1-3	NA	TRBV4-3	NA	CASSQDLKGNTIYF	TGCGCCAGCAGCCAAGACCTAAAAGGAAACACCATATATTTT